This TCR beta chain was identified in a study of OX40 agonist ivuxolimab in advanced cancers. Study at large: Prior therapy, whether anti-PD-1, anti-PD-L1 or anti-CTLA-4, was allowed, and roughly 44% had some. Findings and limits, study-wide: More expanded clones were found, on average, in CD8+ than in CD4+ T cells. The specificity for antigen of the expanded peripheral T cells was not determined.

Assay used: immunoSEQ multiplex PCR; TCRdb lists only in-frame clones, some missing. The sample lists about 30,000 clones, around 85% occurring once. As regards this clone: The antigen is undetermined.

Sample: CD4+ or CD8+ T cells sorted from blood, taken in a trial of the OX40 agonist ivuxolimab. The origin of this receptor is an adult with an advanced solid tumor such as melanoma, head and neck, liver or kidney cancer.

The CDR3: CASSFGGENQPQHF. DNA for the CDR3: TGCGCCAGCAGCTTTGGGGGGGAAAATCAGCCCCAGCATTTT. V is TRBV5-1 and J is TRBJ1-5; TRBD1 is a possible D gene (5 bases). The CDR3 has 14 residues. V lost 2 bases, J lost 4 bases, and 10 bases lay in between. CDR1 SGHRS and CDR2 YFSETQ come from the germline V gene.